A single sample gave rise to the 11 T cell receptor beta chains below, sequenced in a study of shared clonotypes between healthy human individuals. Assay: immunoSEQ multiplex PCR; the TCRdb copy retains only in-frame clones and omits some. The sample carries approximately 2,200,000 clones, under 95% recorded once. The naive CD8 fraction comprised CD45RO-negative cells positively selected for CCR7 and excluded terminally differentiated effector memory CD45RA+ cells. The specimen sequenced was naive CD8+ T cells from PBMCs. These receptors originate from a man aged 18 to 30 in good health. Some clones in this sample may be carry-over from other donors' samples.

The V gene is TRBV27, the J gene TRBJ2-7; the D is unclear. Germline V gene lookup returns CDR1 MNHEY and CDR2 SMNVEV (reference sequence). This CDR3 comprises 15 residues. V lost 4 bases and J lost 0, with 13 bases in between. CDR3 protein: CASSSSIDSSYEQYF. The CDR3 DNA follows: TGTGCCAGCAGTTCCTCTATTGATAGCTCCTACGAGCAGTACTTC.

J is TRBJ2-7 and V is TRBV28, with a tentative D call TRBD2 (6 bases). V was cut by 2 bases and J by 5 bases, with 16 bases left in between. Germline V lookup: CDR1 MDHEN, CDR2 SYDVKM. The CDR3 is 15 amino acids. CDR3 DNA: TGTGCCAGCAGTTTACCGGGACTCGGGAATCACGAGCAGTACTTC. Protein sequence: CASSLPGLGNHEQYF.

The chain carries TRBV6-5 and TRBJ1-2, with 9 bases lining up with TRBD1. The germline V gene encodes CDR1 MNHEY and CDR2 SVGAGI. V lost 5 bases and J lost 8; bases outside the gene matches: 12. The CDR3 contains 15 residues. CDR3 loop: CASSMLRTGVVGYTF. The CDR3 nucleotides are TGTGCCAGCAGTATGCTACGGACAGGGGTGGTAGGCTACACCTTC.

The CDR3 coding sequence is TGTGCCAGCAGTTCCCCCAGGGGGCGCATCACCTACAATGAGCAGTTCTTC. Translating gives CASSSPRGRITYNEQFF. The chain is built from TRBV27 and TRBJ2-1; 8 bases align to TRBD1. The ends lost 4 bases at V and 2 bases at J; junction bases unmatched: 10. This CDR3 comprises 17 residues. The germline gives CDR1 MNHEY, CDR2 SMNVEV (reference sequence).

The rearrangement links TRBV7-9 to TRBJ2-3, with D possibly called TRBD1 or TRBD2 (7 bases each). The germline gives CDR1 SEHNR, CDR2 FQNEAQ (reference sequence). This CDR3 has 15 residues. V lost 5 bases and J lost 3, with 15 bases in between. CDR3 nucleotide sequence: TGTGCCAGCAGCCGCCCAGGGGGGGGAACAGATACGCAGTATTTT. It is translated as CASSRPGGGTDTQYF.

DNA of the CDR3: TGTGCCAGCAGCTTGGGGCGGGATCACTACAATGAGCAGTTCTTC. It specifies CASSLGRDHYNEQFF. This chain joins TRBV5-6 and TRBJ2-1; weak D call: TRBD2 (6 bases). The CDR3 consists of 15 residues. V was trimmed by 0 bases and J by 3 bases, leaving 10 bases between them. Looked up from germline, CDR1 is SGHDT and CDR2 is YYEEEE.

The J gene is TRBJ2-7, the V gene TRBV19, with TRBD2 matching over 7 bases. V dropped 1 base and J dropped 3; count of bases not matched to a gene: 3. Germline loops: CDR1 LNHDA, CDR2 SQIVND (reference sequence). This CDR3 contains 14 residues. The CDR3 nucleotides read TGTGCCAGTAGTATAGGAGCGGGGTACTACGAGCAGTACTTC. The encoded protein is CASSIGAGYYEQYF.

This clone has a single count. The genes are TRBV7-9 and TRBJ2-7; 8 positions agree with TRBD2. Per the germline V gene, CDR1 is SEHNR and CDR2 is FQNEAQ (reference sequence). Trimming cost V 6 bases and J 3 bases; bases outside gene matches: 10. This CDR3 contains 15 residues. CDR3 in amino acids: CASSQALGTSYEQYF. DNA for the CDR3: TGTGCCAGCAGTCAGGCCTTAGGGACTAGCTACGAGCAGTACTTC.

A note on this clone: Distinct nucleotide sequences in the sample also encode this CDR3. The chain uses TRBV6-1 and TRBJ2-7, with D possibly TRBD2 on 6 matching bases. The CDR3 is 14 residues long. CDR1 is MNHNS, CDR2 SASEGT, per germline. Trimming shortened V by 2 bases and J by 3 bases, and 11 bases separated the two germline ends. The CDR3 region is CASSEYGGGYEQYF. The CDR3 coding sequence is TGTGCCAGCAGTGAATACGGGGGAGGCTACGAGCAGTACTTC.

The gene calls are TRBV11-2 and TRBJ2-7; D perhaps matches TRBD2 (6 bases). Germline V gene sequence: CDR1 SGHAT, CDR2 FQNNGV. The CDR3 extends over 14 amino acids. Trimming stripped 5 bases from V and 2 bases from J, with 13 bases between. In nucleotides, the CDR3 is TGTGCCAGCAGCCCGGGACTCCGCACCTACGAGCAGTACTTC. It specifies CASSPGLRTYEQYF.

The chain couples TRBV30 to TRBJ2-7, with a possible D match to TRBD2 (5 bases). Trimming stripped 0 bases from V and 3 bases from J, with 12 bases between. This CDR3 comprises 14 residues. Germline-derived CDR1 and CDR2 are GTSNPN and SVGIG (reference sequence). The CDR3 DNA is TGTGCCTGGAGTGTACGGGGAAGGGTCTACGAGCAGTACTTC. Translation: CAWSVRGRVYEQYF. The whole variable domain, remainder taken from reference TRBV30 and TRBJ2-7, is SQTIHQWPATLVQPVGSPLSLECTVEGTSNPNLYWYRQAAGRGLQLLFYSVGIGQISSEVPQNLSASRPQDRQFILSSKKLLLSDSGFYLCAWSVRGRVYEQYFGPGTRLTVT.